The source of this TCR beta chain is a study of blood T cell repertoires in COVID-19. Germline V gene sequence: CDR1 LGHNA, CDR2 YNFKEQ. With 4 bases clipped from V and 7 bases from J, the junction kept 1 base outside the gene matches. This CDR3 region has 12 residues. This clone was found many times. Only in-frame clones appear in the TCRdb table, and some are missing; sequencing was by immunoSEQ multiplex PCR. Of about 300,000 clones in the sample, about 88% were seen once. The sequence came from a man aged 70-80 years with acute or convalescent COVID-19. Source material: peripheral blood. J is TRBJ2-1 and V is TRBV4-2; 7 nucleotides line up with TRBD1. The CDR3 nucleotides read TGTGCCAGCAGCCCACAGGGGAATGAGCAGTTCTTC. Translated: CASSPQGNEQFF.